The rows below give T cell receptor beta chains drawn from one sample of a study of shared clonotypes between healthy human individuals. Method: immunoSEQ multiplex PCR; TCRdb's copy keeps in-frame clones and lacks some. The table includes approximately 2,000,000 clones, roughly 90% detected once. The sequenced sample was naive CD4+ T cells from PBMCs. These receptors originate from a man aged 18 to 35 in good health. Some clones in this sample may be carry-over from other donors' samples. The CDR3 runs from the conserved cysteine through the conserved F or W. Each record gives: D gene, V gene, J gene, clone size, CDR3 length, CDR3 protein, CDR3 DNA. The D gene is left open where the match is weak. Some rows have no size entry. The others give once, few or many, or a class for an expanded clone.

d_call: TRBD2; v_call: TRBV2; j_call: TRBJ2-1; clone_size: -; cdr3_length: 14; cdr3_aa: CASSEASGRNEQFF; cdr3_nt: TGTGCCAGCAGTGAAGCGAGCGGGAGAAATGAGCAGTTCTTC
d_call: TRBD2; v_call: TRBV7-9; j_call: TRBJ2-3; clone_size: -; cdr3_length: 14; cdr3_aa: CASSPGLAGDTQYF; cdr3_nt: TGTGCCAGCAGCCCGGGACTAGCGGGAGATACGCAGTATTTT
d_call: -; v_call: TRBV19; j_call: TRBJ1-5; clone_size: -; cdr3_length: 13; cdr3_aa: CASSPGFNQPQHF; cdr3_nt: TGTGCCAGTAGTCCGGGTTTTAATCAGCCCCAGCATTTT
d_call: -; v_call: TRBV7-6; j_call: TRBJ2-5; clone_size: -; cdr3_length: 16; cdr3_aa: CASSLAEWQLQETQYF; cdr3_nt: TGTGCCAGCAGCTTAGCAGAATGGCAGCTCCAAGAGACCCAGTACTTC
d_call: TRBD2; v_call: TRBV28; j_call: TRBJ2-7; clone_size: -; cdr3_length: 19; cdr3_aa: CASSFNRGGSGRAGYEQYF; cdr3_nt: TGTGCCAGCAGTTTTAATCGTGGTGGGAGCGGGAGGGCCGGATACGAGCAGTACTTC
d_call: -; v_call: TRBV5-4; j_call: TRBJ1-5; clone_size: -; cdr3_length: 13; cdr3_aa: CASSLEGGQPQHF; cdr3_nt: TGTGCCAGCAGCTTGGAGGGCGGCCAGCCCCAGCATTTT
d_call: -; v_call: TRBV28; j_call: TRBJ2-3; clone_size: -; cdr3_length: 13; cdr3_aa: CASRSDPTDTQYF; cdr3_nt: TGTGCCAGCAGATCCGACCCCACAGATACGCAGTATTTT
d_call: -; v_call: TRBV5-4; j_call: TRBJ1-1; clone_size: -; cdr3_length: 14; cdr3_aa: CASKMDTLNTEAFF; cdr3_nt: TGTGCCAGCAAGATGGACACTTTGAACACTGAAGCTTTCTTT
d_call: -; v_call: TRBV7-2; j_call: TRBJ2-7; clone_size: -; cdr3_length: 18; cdr3_aa: CASSFKGGGVTGAYEQYF; cdr3_nt: TGTGCCAGCAGCTTCAAAGGAGGCGGTGTCACGGGAGCTTACGAGCAGTACTTC
d_call: TRBD1; v_call: TRBV18; j_call: TRBJ1-1; clone_size: -; cdr3_length: 13; cdr3_aa: CASSWTGVTEAFF; cdr3_nt: TGTGCCAGCTCCTGGACAGGGGTAACTGAAGCTTTCTTT
d_call: -; v_call: TRBV7-9; j_call: TRBJ2-2; clone_size: -; cdr3_length: 16; cdr3_aa: CASSLRSARNTGELFF; cdr3_nt: TGTGCCAGCAGCTTACGGTCGGCCAGGAACACCGGGGAGCTGTTTTTT
d_call: -; v_call: TRBV19; j_call: TRBJ2-2; clone_size: -; cdr3_length: 14; cdr3_aa: CASHGGFGTGELFF; cdr3_nt: TGTGCCAGCCATGGCGGTTTTGGGACCGGGGAGCTGTTTTTT
d_call: -; v_call: TRBV18; j_call: TRBJ2-7; clone_size: -; cdr3_length: 13; cdr3_aa: CASSPRGPGEQYF; cdr3_nt: TGTGCCAGCTCACCACGCGGCCCGGGGGAGCAGTACTTC
d_call: -; v_call: TRBV6-5; j_call: TRBJ2-3; clone_size: -; cdr3_length: 15; cdr3_aa: CASSYSSLGTDTQYF; cdr3_nt: TGTGCCAGCAGTTACTCGAGCCTAGGGACAGATACGCAGTATTTT
d_call: TRBD1; v_call: TRBV5-1; j_call: TRBJ1-1; clone_size: -; cdr3_length: 16; cdr3_aa: CASSSFGTGMNTEAFF; cdr3_nt: TGCGCCAGCAGCTCTTTCGGGACAGGGATGAACACTGAAGCTTTCTTT
d_call: TRBD1; v_call: TRBV19; j_call: TRBJ2-3; clone_size: -; cdr3_length: 17; cdr3_aa: CASSSRGYRGSTDTQYF; cdr3_nt: TGTGCCAGTAGTAGTCGTGGGTACAGGGGGAGCACAGATACGCAGTATTTT
d_call: -; v_call: TRBV7-9; j_call: TRBJ1-5; clone_size: once; cdr3_length: 13; cdr3_aa: CASNNNQGQPQHF; cdr3_nt: TGTGCCAGCAACAATAACCAGGGACAGCCCCAGCATTTT
d_call: -; v_call: TRBV11-1; j_call: TRBJ2-7; clone_size: -; cdr3_length: 14; cdr3_aa: CASSPRLDSVEQYF; cdr3_nt: TGTGCCAGCAGCCCTCGACTAGATTCCGTCGAGCAGTACTTC
d_call: -; v_call: TRBV27; j_call: TRBJ2-1; clone_size: -; cdr3_length: 12; cdr3_aa: CASSLRGNEQFF; cdr3_nt: TGTGCCAGCAGTTTGAGGGGGAATGAGCAGTTCTTC
d_call: TRBD2; v_call: TRBV28; j_call: TRBJ2-7; clone_size: -; cdr3_length: 16; cdr3_aa: CASSFQLAVLSYEQYF; cdr3_nt: TGTGCCAGCAGCTTTCAACTAGCGGTCCTTTCCTACGAGCAGTACTTC
d_call: TRBD1; v_call: TRBV28; j_call: TRBJ2-5; clone_size: -; cdr3_length: 15; cdr3_aa: CASSPWTGRWETQYF; cdr3_nt: TGTGCCAGCAGTCCCTGGACAGGGAGGTGGGAGACCCAGTACTTC
d_call: TRBD1; v_call: TRBV19; j_call: TRBJ2-7; clone_size: few; cdr3_length: 14; cdr3_aa: CASSSGTGRYEQYF; cdr3_nt: TGTGCCAGTAGTTCCGGGACAGGGAGGTACGAGCAGTACTTC
d_call: -; v_call: TRBV6-1; j_call: TRBJ1-2; clone_size: once; cdr3_length: 14; cdr3_aa: CASRWGGLANGYTF; cdr3_nt: TGTGCCAGCAGGTGGGGGGGACTGGCTAATGGCTACACCTTC
d_call: -; v_call: TRBV28; j_call: TRBJ1-1; clone_size: -; cdr3_length: 16; cdr3_aa: CASSEHWTDFNTEAFF; cdr3_nt: TGTGCCAGCAGTGAACACTGGACAGATTTTAACACTGAAGCTTTCTTT
d_call: -; v_call: TRBV21-1; j_call: TRBJ1-2; clone_size: -; cdr3_length: 15; cdr3_aa: CASSKKEQGWIGYTF; cdr3_nt: TGTGCCAGCAGCAAAAAGGAACAGGGATGGATTGGCTACACCTTC
d_call: TRBD2; v_call: TRBV7-6; j_call: TRBJ2-2; clone_size: -; cdr3_length: 13; cdr3_aa: CASRLAGSGELFF; cdr3_nt: TGTGCCTCGCGACTAGCGGGATCCGGGGAGCTGTTTTTT
d_call: TRBD2; v_call: TRBV2; j_call: TRBJ2-7; clone_size: -; cdr3_length: 14; cdr3_aa: CATYSGTNPYEQYF; cdr3_nt: TGTGCCACCTATTCCGGGACTAACCCCTACGAGCAGTACTTC
d_call: -; v_call: TRBV5-1; j_call: TRBJ2-3; clone_size: -; cdr3_length: 16; cdr3_aa: CASSFSRMGSTDTQYF; cdr3_nt: TGCGCCAGCAGCTTTTCACGGATGGGAAGCACAGATACGCAGTATTTT
d_call: TRBD1; v_call: TRBV7-2; j_call: TRBJ1-3; clone_size: -; cdr3_length: 14; cdr3_aa: CASSRDRLRGAIYF; cdr3_nt: TGTGCCAGCAGCCGGGACAGACTCAGGGGGGCCATATATTTT
d_call: -; v_call: TRBV7-6; j_call: TRBJ2-7; clone_size: -; cdr3_length: 14; cdr3_aa: CASSLGGSRYEQYF; cdr3_nt: TGTGCCAGCAGCTTAGGAGGCAGCCGCTACGAGCAGTACTTC
d_call: -; v_call: TRBV9; j_call: TRBJ2-1; clone_size: -; cdr3_length: 15; cdr3_aa: CASSVEGAAYNEQFF; cdr3_nt: TGTGCCAGCAGCGTAGAGGGAGCGGCCTACAATGAGCAGTTCTTC
d_call: -; v_call: TRBV5-6; j_call: TRBJ2-1; clone_size: once; cdr3_length: 14; cdr3_aa: CASSLGLSSHEQFF; cdr3_nt: TGTGCCAGCAGCTTAGGACTTAGTAGCCATGAGCAGTTCTTC